What follows are 4 T cell receptor beta chains derived from one specimen sequenced in a study of blood T cell repertoires in COVID-19. The repertoire was sequenced with immunoSEQ multiplex PCR; TCRdb's copy has only in-frame clones and lacks some. Seen here are fewer than 200,000 clones, roughly 87% observed once, and the top ten hold roughly 1.6%. The sample taken for sequencing was peripheral blood. These receptors were obtained from a woman between 50 and 59 years old with acute or convalescent COVID-19.

The CDR3 is CAARGQGAGNTIYF. In DNA form, the CDR3 reads TGTGCCGCAAGGGGACAGGGGGCTGGAAACACCATATATTTT. The chain carries TRBV6-5 and TRBJ1-3; 11 nucleotides agree with TRBD1. The CDR3 covers 14 residues. After removal of 11 bases from V and 2 bases from J, the junction contained 5 bases not matched to a gene. CDR1 MNHEY and CDR2 SVGAGI come from the germline V gene.

This clone was counted only a few times. The chain is built from TRBV7-7 and TRBJ2-3, with TRBD2 matching 12 bases. CDR1 and CDR2 from the germline V gene are SSHAT and FNYEAQ (reference sequence). The J segment lost 1 base and the V segment lost 5 bases, leaving 4 bases of the junction unmatched. The CDR3 extends over 16 amino acids. The CDR3 coding sequence is TGTGCCAGCAGCCCAGGACTAGCGGGGCGCACAGATACGCAGTATTTT. Protein sequence: CASSPGLAGRTDTQYF.

The chain links TRBV15 to TRBJ1-2; 7 bases line up with TRBD1. The V gene end was trimmed by 4 bases and the J gene end by 8 bases; junction bases not matched to a gene: 7. Germline assignment: CDR1 LNHNV and CDR2 YYDKDF (reference sequence). CDR3 length: 13 residues. CDR3 sequence reads: CATSTDRARGYTF. For the CDR3, the DNA is TGTGCCACCAGCACTGACAGGGCACGGGGCTACACCTTC.

The chain joins TRBV10-2 to TRBJ1-1; D unresolved. The CDR3 loop spans 13 amino acids. In germline, CDR1 is WSHSY, CDR2 SAAADI. Trimming removed 2 bases from V and 0 bases from J, with 4 bases in between. The CDR3 sequence: CASSERVNTEAFF. The CDR3 DNA reads TGCGCCAGCAGTGAGCGGGTGAACACTGAAGCTTTCTTT.